This TCR beta chain came from a study of blood T cell repertoires in COVID-19. Study-wide context: T cells, B-cell-depleted T cells, or PBMCs supplied cDNA or gDNA.

The study drew participants aged roughly 18 to 89 years from 20 to 30 US areas. Cohort placement rested on clinical history that participants reported themselves. The CDR3 totals 15 residues. With V trimmed by 4 bases and J by 7 bases, 9 bases remained unmatched. Looked up from germline, CDR1 is LGHNA and CDR2 is YSLEER. Original handling: For nucleated cells, counts were estimated from reference gene primer amplification. TCRdb's copy holds only in-frame clones and misses some; the assay was immunoSEQ multiplex PCR. D and trimming come from the DNA, and the V and J calls and clone size come from that table. The sample has about 170,000 clones, 83% seen once.

The source material was PBMCs or T cells enriched from blood (not recorded which). This TCR came from a woman aged 45-59 years in a cohort exposed to, infected with or recovered from COVID-19 (not recorded which). The chain couples TRBV4-3 to TRBJ2-1, with TRBD2 matching over 8 bases. In DNA, the CDR3 is TGCGCCAGCAGCCCCCGGGGGGGCGAGTTGAATGAGCAGTTCTTC. Protein: CASSPRGGELNEQFF.